A selection of T cell receptor beta chains follows, all from one sample in a study of CD8 T cells in ankylosing spondylitis. Using its own MiXCR run on the 5' RACE reads, TCRdb lists one record per CDR3 protein. The table records fewer than 400,000 distinct CDR3 sequences, under 25% of them present only once. Sample: blood, either unsorted or a sorted T cell fraction (not recorded which). All receptors come from a male donor with ankylosing spondylitis. Both conserved end residues are part of each CDR3. Fields, in order: V gene, J gene, D gene, clone size, CDR3 DNA, CDR3 protein. A D gene is named only where the DNA matches it firmly. Only part of the rows carry a size: once, few, many, or a class if the clone is expanded.

>TRBV11-3|TRBJ2-3|TRBD2|.
TGTGCCAGCAGCCCCAGTGGGGGGGCAGATACGCAGTATTTT
CASSPSGGADTQYF
>TRBV6-5|TRBJ1-4|.|.
TGTGCCAGCAGTTACGGGGGGGTGACTAATGAAAAACTGTTTTTT
CASSYGGVTNEKLFF
>TRBV9|TRBJ2-1|.|few
TGTGCCAGCAGCCCGACGGGACACCTCAATGAGCAGTTCTTC
CASSPTGHLNEQFF
>TRBV20-1|TRBJ2-3|TRBD2|.
TGCTCGGGGGGGGCGGGGCCAGATACGCAGTATTTT
CSGGAGPDTQYF
>TRBV5-1|TRBJ2-1|.|.
TGCGCCAGCAGGATCCAGGAGCTAGGAGGTGACAATGAGCAGTTCTTC
CASRIQELGGDNEQFF
>TRBV5-1|TRBJ2-1|TRBD2|.
TGCGCCAGCAGCCCGGCGGGAGGTCTCGGCTCCTACAATGAGCAGTTCTTC
CASSPAGGLGSYNEQFF
>TRBV12-3/TRBV12-4|TRBJ2-6|.|many
TGTGCCAGCAGTTTAACTGGGTCCGGGGCCAACGTCCTGACTTTC
CASSLTGSGANVLTF
>TRBV5-1|TRBJ2-7|.|few
TGCGCCAGCAGCTTGGGGGTTAAGACGCACGAGCAGTACTTC
CASSLGVKTHEQYF
>TRBV25-1|TRBJ1-5|.|many
TGTGCCAGCAGTGCCAAAAACCGCACGGAGATGGATCAGCCCCAGCATTTT
CASSAKNRTEMDQPQHF
>TRBV7-3|TRBJ2-2|.|.
TGTGCCAGCAGCTTACACCCTGGAACCGGGGAGCTGTTTTTT
CASSLHPGTGELFF
>TRBV7-6|TRBJ2-1|.|.
TGTGCCACGAAAGGGGGGTCGGCCTACAATGAGCAGTTCTTC
CATKGGSAYNEQFF
>TRBV2|TRBJ2-1|.|few
TGTGCCAGCGCACGGGACTCCTACAATGAGCAGTTCTTC
CASARDSYNEQFF
>TRBV28|TRBJ2-7|.|once
TGTGCCAGCAGTTTTCTTAGCCGGAGCTACGAGCAGTACTTC
CASSFLSRSYEQYF
>TRBV6-6|TRBJ1-2|.|.
TGTGCCACCTCAAGGGGGGGTAACTATGGCTACACCTTC
CATSRGGNYGYTF
>TRBV20-1|TRBJ1-2|.|.
TGCAGTGCTAGACCGGATCCTCCCTACTATGGCTACACCTTC
CSARPDPPYYGYTF
>TRBV20-1|TRBJ2-1|.|.
TGCAGTGCCCGGGGGTATGTCGGGAATGAGCAGTTCTTC
CSARGYVGNEQFF
>TRBV6-2/TRBV6-3|TRBJ2-1|TRBD2|.
TGTGCCAGCATTGGGACTAGTTGGAATGAGCAGTTCTTC
CASIGTSWNEQFF
>TRBV10-3|TRBJ1-2|.|.
TGTGCCTCCCGGTCGCCGACTAACTATGGCTACACCTTC
CASRSPTNYGYTF
>TRBV2|TRBJ1-2|TRBD1|.
TGTGCCAGCAGTCCTGGACAGGGCGGATTTCACTATGGCTACACCTTC
CASSPGQGGFHYGYTF
>TRBV5-1|TRBJ1-1|TRBD1|.
TGCGCCAGCAGCTTGGGTGGGACAGGGACTGAAGCTTTCTTT
CASSLGGTGTEAFF
>TRBV12-3/TRBV12-4|TRBJ1-2|.|few
TGTGCCAGCAGTGGGGCGGACTCCCAAGGTGACACCTTC
CASSGADSQGDTF
>TRBV7-6|TRBJ2-1|.|.
TGTGCCAGCGGACCCCTTCGAGGTCGGCGGAGTTACAATGAGCAGTTCTTC
CASGPLRGRRSYNEQFF
>TRBV6-2/TRBV6-3|TRBJ2-3|TRBD1|.
TGTGCCAGCAGCCTCGGGCAGGGGGCAACAGATACGCAGTATTTT
CASSLGQGATDTQYF
>TRBV10-1|TRBJ1-5|.|.
TGCGCCAGCAGTGAGCCTTCCAGGGGCCAGCCCCAGCATTTT
CASSEPSRGQPQHF